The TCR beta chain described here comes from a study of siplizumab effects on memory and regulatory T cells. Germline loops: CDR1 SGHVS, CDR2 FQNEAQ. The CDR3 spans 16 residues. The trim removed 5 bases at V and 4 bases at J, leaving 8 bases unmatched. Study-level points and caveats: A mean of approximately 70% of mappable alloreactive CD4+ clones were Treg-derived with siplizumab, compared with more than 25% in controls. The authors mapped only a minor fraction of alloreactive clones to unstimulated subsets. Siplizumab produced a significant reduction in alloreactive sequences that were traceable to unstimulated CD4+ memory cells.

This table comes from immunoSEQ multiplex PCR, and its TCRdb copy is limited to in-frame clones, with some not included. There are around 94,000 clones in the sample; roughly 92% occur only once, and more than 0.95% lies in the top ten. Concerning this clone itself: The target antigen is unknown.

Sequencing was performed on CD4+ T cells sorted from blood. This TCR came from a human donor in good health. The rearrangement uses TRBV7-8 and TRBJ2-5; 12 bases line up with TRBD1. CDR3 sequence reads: CASSTRDRGRIETQYF. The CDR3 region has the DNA TGTGCCAGCAGCACCCGGGACAGGGGGCGCATAGAGACCCAGTACTTC. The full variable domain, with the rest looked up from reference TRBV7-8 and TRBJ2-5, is GAGVSQSPRYKVAKRGQDVALRCDPISGHVSLFWYQQALGQGPEFLTYFQNEAQLDKSGLPSDRFFAERPEGSVSTLKIQRTQQEDSAVYLCASSTRDRGRIETQYFGPGTRLLVL.